The T cell receptor beta chain under discussion was sequenced for a study of blood T cell repertoires in COVID-19. Profiled with immunoSEQ multiplex PCR; TCRdb holds only in-frame clones, not every one. The sample consists of around 190,000 clones, about 80% of them appearing once. The CDR3 covers 14 residues. The germline V gene has CDR1 ENHRY and CDR2 SYGVKD. V lost 4 bases to trimming and J lost 2 bases, with 6 bases between them. V usage is TRBV10-3 and J usage is TRBJ1-6; D uncertain. The receptor was isolated from a human donor in a cohort sampled during active COVID-19. The sequenced sample was peripheral blood. The DNA for the CDR3 is TGTGCCATCAGTGCCGGGGCCTATAATTCACCCCTCCACTTT. Translated: CAISAGAYNSPLHF.